Below, 16 T cell receptor beta chains from the same sample are listed, as sequenced in a study of monozygotic twins with cystic fibrosis. The method was immunoSEQ multiplex PCR; TCRdb's version includes in-frame clones alone and lacks a portion of them. The sample includes tens of thousands of clones, roughly nine tenths of them seen just once. Sequenced: blood. Receptors were obtained from a girl aged 2 to 9 with cystic fibrosis.

DNA of the CDR3: TGTGCCAGCAGTAGGGGAGAAAACTATGGCTACACCTTC. Translating gives CASSRGENYGYTF. The chain recombines TRBV27 with TRBJ1-2; possibly TRBD1 for D (5 bases). Germline V gene data show CDR1 as MNHEY and CDR2 as SMNVEV (reference sequence). The ends were cut back, 5 bases at V and 2 bases at J, with 9 bases in the middle. The CDR3 totals 13 residues.

This chain uses TRBV9 with TRBJ1-2, with D unresolved. The CDR3 spans 16 residues. The germline gives CDR1 SGDLS, CDR2 YYNGEE. The V end lost 4 bases, the J end lost 5 bases, and 21 bases lay between the germline ends. The CDR3 DNA follows: TGTGCCAGCAGCCCCATTACGGGAGACGTTATTTATGGCTACACCTTC. Its protein product is CASSPITGDVIYGYTF.

The chain joins TRBV27 to TRBJ1-1; no reliable D call. The ends were cut back, 2 bases at V and 0 bases at J, with 13 bases in the middle. Germline V lookup: CDR1 MNHEY, CDR2 SMNVEV (reference sequence). CDR3 length: 16 amino acids. The chain's CDR3 is CASSLAPPLMNTEAFF. CDR3 nucleotides: TGTGCCAGCAGTTTAGCCCCCCCGTTAATGAACACTGAAGCTTTCTTT.

This chain joins TRBV19 and TRBJ2-2; 9 bases match TRBD2. CDR1 and CDR2 from the germline V gene are LNHDA and SQIVND (reference sequence). Trimming took 7 bases from V and 4 from J; bases not matched to a gene: 7. The CDR3 has 15 residues. Here the CDR3 reads CASKSVAGVTGELFF. The CDR3 coding sequence is TGTGCCAGTAAATCTGTAGCGGGAGTCACCGGGGAGCTGTTTTTT. Based on the CDR3 plus reference TRBV19 and TRBJ2-2, the full variable domain is DGGITQSPKYLFRKEGQNVTLSCEQNLNHDAMYWYRQDPGQGLRLIYYSQIVNDFQKGDIAEGYSVSREKKESFPLTVTSAQKNPTAFYLCASKSVAGVTGELFFGEGSRLTVL.

The gene calls are TRBV7-9 and TRBJ2-7; 9 bases are a match to TRBD1. The CDR3 length is 14 residues. J lost 4 bases, V lost 5 bases, and 6 bases had no gene match. The germline gives CDR1 SEHNR, CDR2 FQNEAQ (reference sequence). The CDR3 reads CASSPGTGLYEQYF. The DNA for the CDR3 is TGTGCCAGCAGCCCAGGGACAGGGTTGTACGAGCAGTACTTC.

The J gene is TRBJ1-3, the V gene TRBV6-5, with 7 bases fitting TRBD1. CDR3 length: 15 residues. V dropped 6 bases and J dropped 2; count of bases not matched to a gene: 7. CDR1 and CDR2 from the germline V gene are MNHEY and SVGAGI. As DNA, the CDR3 is TGTGCCAGCAGCTCAGGGGGGGCGCCTGGAAACACCATATATTTT. Its protein product is CASSSGGAPGNTIYF.

To note about this clone: One end of the junction does not line up with germline, which may come from a read error. The rearrangement links TRBV10-3 to TRBJ1-2; D is perhaps TRBD1 (6 bases). The CDR3 consists of 13 residues. Germline V gene data show CDR1 as ENHRY and CDR2 as SYGVKD. CDR3 loop: CASSYSMFRGSTF. The CDR3, as DNA: TGTGCCAGCAGTTACTCTATGTTCAGGGGAAGTACCTTC.

This chain uses TRBV5-4 with TRBJ2-1; 8 nucleotides align to TRBD1. Trimming took 3 bases from V and 2 from J; bases not matched to a gene: 7. The germline V gene has CDR1 SGHNT and CDR2 YYREEE (reference sequence). The CDR3 runs 16 residues. The CDR3 coding sequence is TGTGCCAGCAGCTCAGGGGGCACCCCTCCCTACAATGAGCAGTTCTTC. Translated, it gives CASSSGGTPPYNEQFF.

This clone was picked up a small number of times. The CDR3 loop reads CASSPSEGTGAYEQYF. The CDR3 coding sequence is TGTGCCAGCAGCCCAAGTGAAGGGACAGGGGCATACGAGCAGTACTTC. This rearrangement joins TRBV5-6 to TRBJ2-7, with 10 positions matching TRBD1. Germline trimming cut 4 bases from V and 4 bases from J; bases unmatched to any gene: 11. Germline CDR1 and CDR2: SGHDT and YYEEEE. This CDR3 comprises 16 residues.

This sequence joins TRBV9 and TRBJ2-2; 12 bases are a match to TRBD2. The CDR3 extends over 16 amino acids. Germline-derived CDR1 and CDR2 are SGDLS and YYNGEE. After removal of 4 bases from V and 6 bases from J, the junction contained 7 bases not matched to a gene. The CDR3: CASSPAASGGAGELFF. The CDR3 DNA reads TGTGCCAGCAGCCCAGCGGCTAGCGGGGGGGCCGGGGAGCTGTTTTTT.

The rearrangement joins TRBV7-2 to TRBJ2-1, with TRBD2 identical over 7 bases. CDR1 and CDR2 (germline): SGHTA, FQGNSA. The CDR3 spans 14 residues. J gave up 9 bases and V 5 bases, and 10 bases lay outside the gene matches. The CDR3 region is CASSRSGPGGEQFF. CDR3 nucleotide sequence: TGTGCCAGCAGCCGTAGCGGCCCGGGGGGTGAGCAGTTCTTC.

This rearrangement joins TRBV2 to TRBJ1-2; the match to TRBD1 covers 7 bases. This CDR3 spans 15 amino acids. The junction had 9 bases not matched to a gene; V was cut back by 1 base and J by 7 bases. Germline V CDR1 and CDR2: SNHLY, FYNNEI. CDR3 sequence reads: CASSEETGIGVGYTF. The CDR3 DNA reads TGTGCCAGCAGTGAAGAGACAGGGATAGGAGTTGGCTACACCTTC. Full variable domain (remainder filled in from reference TRBV2 and TRBJ1-2): EPEVTQTPSHQVTQMGQEVILRCVPISNHLYFYWYRQILGQKVEFLVSFYNNEISEKSEIFDDQFSVERPDGSNFTLKIRSTKLEDSAMYFCASSEETGIGVGYTFGSGTRLTVV.

This clone occurred a few times. The chain carries TRBV4-3 and TRBJ2-4, with D possibly TRBD2 on 6 matching bases. CDR1 is LGHNA, CDR2 YSLEER, per germline. This CDR3 is built from 15 residues. V dropped 4 bases and J dropped 9 bases, with 19 bases sitting between them. The CDR3 bases are TGCGCCAGCAGCCCCTCATGGACGGGGGAGAGCATTCAGTACTTC. This translates into CASSPSWTGESIQYF.

V gene TRBV5-1 combines with J gene TRBJ2-7, with D possibly matching TRBD1 (6 bases). Trimming stripped 0 bases from V and 6 bases from J, with 16 bases between. Germline V CDR1 and CDR2: SGHRS, YFSETQ. The CDR3 contains 15 residues. The DNA for the CDR3 is TGCGCCAGCAGCTTGGGTACAGGGCTAGTACGCGAGCAGTACTTC. Translated, it gives CASSLGTGLVREQYF.

This chain links TRBV5-1 with TRBJ2-2; 8 bases match TRBD1. Per germline, CDR1 SGHRS and CDR2 YFSETQ. Trimming took 3 bases from V and 4 from J; bases not matched to a gene: 8. The CDR3 spans 16 residues. CDR3 sequence (DNA): TGCGCCAGCAGCTACGGACAGGGCCCGAGCACCGGGGAGCTGTTTTTT. It yields the protein CASSYGQGPSTGELFF.

This clone appeared once. This chain joins TRBV27 and TRBJ2-7; D call uncertain. The CDR3 contains 13 residues. Per the germline V gene, CDR1 is MNHEY and CDR2 is SMNVEV (reference sequence). Trimming removed 6 bases at V and 5 bases at J, with 14 bases between. CDR3 nucleotide sequence: TGTGCCAGCAGGTCGGATGACTCGGACGAGCAGTACTTC. Its translation is CASRSDDSDEQYF.